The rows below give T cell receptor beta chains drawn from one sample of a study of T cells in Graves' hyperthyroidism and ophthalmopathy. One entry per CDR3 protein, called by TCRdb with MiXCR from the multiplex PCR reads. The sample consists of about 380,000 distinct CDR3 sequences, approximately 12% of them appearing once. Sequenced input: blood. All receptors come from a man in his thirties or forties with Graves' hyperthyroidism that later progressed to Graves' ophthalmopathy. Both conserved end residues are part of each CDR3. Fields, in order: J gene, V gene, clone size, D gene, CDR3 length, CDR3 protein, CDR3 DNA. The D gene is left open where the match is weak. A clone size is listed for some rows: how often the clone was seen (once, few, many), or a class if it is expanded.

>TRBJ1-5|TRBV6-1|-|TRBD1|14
CASSKRQGNQPQHF
TGTGCCAGCAGTAAAAGACAGGGGAATCAGCCCCAGCATTTT
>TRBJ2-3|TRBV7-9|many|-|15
CASSSRQAGTDTQYF
TGTGCCAGCAGCTCTAGACAGGCCGGCACAGATACGCAGTATTTT
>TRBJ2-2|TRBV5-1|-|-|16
CASSLLQLTQTGELFF
TGCGCCAGCAGCTTGTTACAGCTTACCCAAACCGGGGAGCTGTTTTTT
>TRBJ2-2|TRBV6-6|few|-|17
CASSYSDRSPDTGELFF
TGTGCCAGCAGTTACTCGGATAGGTCCCCAGACACCGGGGAGCTGTTTTTT
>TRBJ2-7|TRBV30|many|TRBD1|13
CAWAPGQSYEQYF
TGTGCCTGGGCCCCGGGACAGAGCTACGAGCAGTACTTC
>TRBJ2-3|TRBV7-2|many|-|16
CASSQRRLVGTDTQYF
TGTGCCAGCAGCCAGCGAAGACTAGTCGGTACAGATACGCAGTATTTT
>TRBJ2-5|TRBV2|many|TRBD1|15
CASSPGQERWETQYF
TGTGCCAGCAGTCCGGGACAGGAACGATGGGAGACCCAGTACTTC
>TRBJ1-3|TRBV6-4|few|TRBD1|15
CASSFNRGRGNTIYF
TGTGCCAGCAGTTTTAACAGGGGGCGAGGAAACACCATATATTTT
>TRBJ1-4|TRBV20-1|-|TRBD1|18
CSARKDRDSLATNEKLFF
TGCAGTGCTAGAAAGGACAGGGATAGCCTAGCAACTAATGAAAAACTGTTTTTT
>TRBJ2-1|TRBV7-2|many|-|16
CASSLYLGTGNNEQFF
TGTGCCAGCAGCTTATATTTGGGTACGGGTAACAATGAGCAGTTCTTC
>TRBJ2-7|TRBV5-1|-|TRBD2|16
CASRLGLALHRDEQCF
TGCGCCAGCAGACTCGGACTAGCTCTCCACAGGGACGAGCAGTGCTTC
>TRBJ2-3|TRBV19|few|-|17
CASSISPGIGRGDTQYF
TGTGCCAGTAGTATTTCTCCAGGTATTGGACGTGGAGATACGCAGTATTTT
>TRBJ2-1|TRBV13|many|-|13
CASQRSSYNEQFF
TGTGCCAGCCAGAGAAGCTCCTACAATGAGCAGTTCTTC
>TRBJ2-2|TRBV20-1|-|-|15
CSARYRGDDTGELFF
TGCAGTGCTAGATATAGGGGCGACGACACCGGGGAGCTGTTTTTT
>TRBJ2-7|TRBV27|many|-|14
CASSLLFTTYEQYF
TGTGCCAGCAGTTTGCTGTTCACTACCTACGAGCAGTACTTC
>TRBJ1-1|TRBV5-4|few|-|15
CASTSRGPMNTEAFF
TGTGCCAGCACCTCACGGGGCCCCATGAACACTGAAGCTTTCTTT
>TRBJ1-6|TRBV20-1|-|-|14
CSARDFQGRSPLHF
TGCAGTGCTAGAGATTTCCAGGGTCGTTCACCCCTCCACTTT
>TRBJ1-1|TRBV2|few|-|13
CASNYRANTEAFF
TGTGCCAGCAATTACAGGGCGAACACTGAAGCTTTCTTT
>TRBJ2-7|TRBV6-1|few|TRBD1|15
CASSGRGRQNYEQYF
TGTGCCAGCAGTGGAAGGGGGCGTCAAAACTACGAGCAGTACTTC
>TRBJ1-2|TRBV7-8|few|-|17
CASSLRRDPGAFYGYTF
TGTGCCAGCAGCCTCCGACGGGACCCGGGCGCCTTCTATGGCTACACCTTC
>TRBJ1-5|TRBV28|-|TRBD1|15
CASSPRGQGNQPQHF
TGTGCCAGCAGCCCCAGGGGGCAGGGGAATCAGCCCCAGCATTTT
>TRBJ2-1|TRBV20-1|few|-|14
CSVTAGPTYNEQFF
TGCAGTGTAACGGCCGGTCCCACATACAATGAGCAGTTCTTC
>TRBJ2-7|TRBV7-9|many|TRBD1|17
CASSPLARGQSSYEQYF
TGTGCCAGCAGCCCACTCGCGAGGGGGCAGAGCTCCTACGAGCAGTACTTC
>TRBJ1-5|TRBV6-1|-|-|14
CASSERQDNQPQHF
TGTGCCAGCAGTGAACGACAGGACAATCAGCCCCAGCATTTT
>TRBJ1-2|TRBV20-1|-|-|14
CSASTTGKNYGYTF
TGCAGTGCTAGTACGACAGGAAAGAACTATGGCTACACCTTC
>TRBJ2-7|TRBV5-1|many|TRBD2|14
CASSSHGAGYEQYF
TGCGCCAGCAGCTCGCACGGAGCGGGGTACGAGCAGTACTTC